This TCR beta chain is drawn from a study of blood T cell repertoires in COVID-19. At the level of the study: From the United States, Italy and Spain came samples of acute and convalescent COVID-19. T cells, B-cell-depleted T cells, or PBMCs supplied cDNA or gDNA.

V dropped 10 bases and J dropped 4; count of bases not matched to a gene: 10. The CDR3 is made up of 14 amino acids. Germline loops: CDR1 SNHLY, CDR2 FYNNEI. Original data processing: Amplification of reference gene primers provided the estimated nucleated cell counts. Profiling relied on immunoSEQ multiplex PCR, and the TCRdb table lists in-frame clones only, not all of them. That table is the source of V, J and clone size, and D and trimming were worked out from the DNA. Here the sample spans around 15,000 clones, 91% being singletons. The receptor's source is a man aged 55 to 70 with active COVID-19. Source material: peripheral blood. The chain uses TRBV2 and TRBJ2-3, with 8 bases lining up with TRBD2. CDR3 DNA sequence: TGTGCCACTGCACGAGCGGGGGACCCAGATACGCAGTATTTT. Protein sequence: CATARAGDPDTQYF.